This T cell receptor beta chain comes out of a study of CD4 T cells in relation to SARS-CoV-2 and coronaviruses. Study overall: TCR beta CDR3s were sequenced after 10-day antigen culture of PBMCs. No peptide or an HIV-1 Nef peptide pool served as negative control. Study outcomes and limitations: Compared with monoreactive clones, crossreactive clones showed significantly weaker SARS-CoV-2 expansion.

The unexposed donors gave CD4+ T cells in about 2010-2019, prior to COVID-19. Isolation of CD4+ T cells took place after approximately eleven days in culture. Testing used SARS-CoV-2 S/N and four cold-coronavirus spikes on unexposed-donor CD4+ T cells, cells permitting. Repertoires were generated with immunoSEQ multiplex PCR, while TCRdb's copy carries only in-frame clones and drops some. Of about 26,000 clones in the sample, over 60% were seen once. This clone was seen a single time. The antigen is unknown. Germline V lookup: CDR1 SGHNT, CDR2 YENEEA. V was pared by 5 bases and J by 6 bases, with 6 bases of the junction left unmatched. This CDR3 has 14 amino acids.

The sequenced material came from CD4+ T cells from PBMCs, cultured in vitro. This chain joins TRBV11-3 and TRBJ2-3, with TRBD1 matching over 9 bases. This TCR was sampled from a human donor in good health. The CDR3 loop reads CASSRTGVQDTQYF. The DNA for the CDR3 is TGTGCCAGCAGCCGGACAGGGGTACAGGATACGCAGTATTTT.